The 31 T cell receptor beta chains below were found in one sample sequenced in a study of vaccination effects on CD4 cells after COVID-19. No antigen is known for these receptors. Sequencing followed a ViraFEST assay step that expanded antigen-specific CD4+ T cells with viral peptide pools. When about ten days of culture had elapsed, CD4+ T cells were isolated. Two doses of BNT162b2 or mRNA-1273 vaccine were administered to participants. Measured with immunoSEQ multiplex PCR; TCRdb has only the in-frame clones, and not every one. Of 84,000 or so clones in the sample, under 80% are singletons; the top ten hold 0.85% to 1.2%. The sample consisted of CD4+ T cells from PBMCs cultured with HCoV-OC43 spike peptides, taken after COVID-19 vaccination. Subset of the sample: HCoV-OC43 spike overlapping peptide pool stimulation. Receptors were obtained from a human donor who received a COVID-19 vaccine.

The sample holds one count of this clone. This chain uses TRBV19 with TRBJ1-4; 9 bases map to TRBD1. The CDR3 runs to 14 residues. Trimming cost V 6 bases and J 4 bases; bases outside gene matches: 3. Germline V CDR1 and CDR2: LNHDA, SQIVND (reference sequence). In nucleotides, the CDR3 is TGTGCCAGTAGGGGACAGGGCGTTAATGAAAAACTGTTTTTT. Translation gives CASRGQGVNEKLFF.

This clone showed up just once. J is TRBJ2-2 and V is TRBV9; TRBD2 is a possible D gene (6 bases). Trimming shortened V by 5 bases and J by 2 bases, and 13 bases separated the two germline ends. The CDR3 is 15 amino acids. Looked up from germline, CDR1 is SGDLS and CDR2 is YYNGEE. CDR3 bases: TGTGCCAGCAGAACGGGACTCACTAACACCGGGGAGCTGTTTTTT. Its translation: CASRTGLTNTGELFF.

V gene TRBV5-1 combines with J gene TRBJ1-1, with 8 bases aligning to TRBD1. The trim removed 5 bases at V and 4 bases at J, leaving 7 bases unmatched. The CDR3 has 14 amino acids. Looked up from germline, CDR1 is SGHRS and CDR2 is YFSETQ. The CDR3 nucleotides are TGCGCCAGCAGTTCAGGGGGCGGACTCACTGAAGCTTTCTTT. Translating it yields CASSSGGGLTEAFF. The full variable domain, completed using reference TRBV5-1 and TRBJ1-1, is KAGVTQTPRYLIKTRGQQVTLSCSPISGHRSVSWYQQTPGQGLQFLFEYFSETQRNKGNFPGRFSGRQFSNSRSEMNVSTLELGDSALYLCASSSGGGLTEAFFGQGTRLTVV.

The chain links TRBV10-3 to TRBJ1-5; TRBD1 might be the D (5 bases). This CDR3 has 15 residues. V dropped 8 bases and J dropped 2 bases, with 16 bases sitting between them. Germline loops: CDR1 ENHRY, CDR2 SYGVKD. The CDR3 DNA reads TGTGCCATCTCCCCAGGGACGGCTGGCAATCAGCCCCAGCATTTT. Protein sequence: CAISPGTAGNQPQHF.

This clone was seen a few times. At the DNA level, this CDR3 is encoded by other sequences in the same sample as well. The V and J genes are TRBV5-1 and TRBJ2-2; a possible D gene is TRBD1 (5 bases). The CDR3 is made up of 14 amino acids. Germline V gene data show CDR1 as SGHRS and CDR2 as YFSETQ. V was pared by 2 bases and J by 1 base, with 6 bases between. CDR3: CASSLTGNTGELFF. The CDR3 DNA reads TGCGCCAGCAGCTTAACAGGGAACACCGGGGAGCTGTTTTTT.

V gene TRBV7-9 combines with J gene TRBJ2-2, with D possibly being TRBD1 or TRBD2 (8 bases each). Germline V gene lookup returns CDR1 SEHNR and CDR2 FQNEAQ (reference sequence). The CDR3 totals 18 residues. The V end was cut by 5 bases, the J end by 6 bases, with 25 bases between. Here the CDR3 DNA reads TGTGCCAGCAGCCAACGCGGGACAGGAGGGCGGGGGGCCGGGGAGCTGTTTTTT. It is translated as CASSQRGTGGRGAGELFF.

This chain joins TRBV25-1 and TRBJ1-2; D unresolved. Germline values: CDR1 MGHDK, CDR2 SYGVNS. V was pared by 7 bases and J by 5 bases, with 8 bases between. The CDR3 contains 11 residues. CDR3 region: CASKRYYGYTF. The CDR3 nucleotides are TGTGCCAGCAAGAGGTATTATGGCTACACCTTC.

The rearrangement uses TRBV6-2 or TRBV6-3 and TRBJ1-1, with D unresolved. CDR1 is MNHEY and CDR2 is SVGEGT in the germline V gene. This CDR3 has 15 residues. Trimming took off 0 bases at V and 11 bases at J, with 19 bases between the two ends. DNA of the CDR3: TGTGCCAGCAGTTACTCGAGCCGGGAGGACGGTTTTGCTTTCTTT. This codes for CASSYSSREDGFAFF.

CDR3 DNA: TGTGCCTGGAGTGTGGCCGGGGGAAACACCATATATTTT. It yields the protein CAWSVAGGNTIYF. This chain links TRBV30 with TRBJ1-3; no reliable D call. The germline V gene has CDR1 GTSNPN and CDR2 SVGIG (reference sequence). This CDR3 has 13 amino acids. V dropped 0 bases and J dropped 4 bases, with 7 bases sitting between them.

CDR3 DNA: TGTGCCAGCAGCTTACTAGCGGGGGGGTCCTACGAGCAGTACGTC. This encodes CASSLLAGGSYEQYV. V gene TRBV7-2 combines with J gene TRBJ2-7; 12 bases fit TRBD2. There are 15 residues in the CDR3. V lost 2 bases and J lost 1; bases outside the gene matches: 0. Germline V gene sequence: CDR1 SGHTA, CDR2 FQGNSA.

J is TRBJ2-2 and V is TRBV2, with D unclear. Germline values: CDR1 SNHLY, CDR2 FYNNEI. This CDR3 region has 14 residues. V shed 4 bases and J shed 7 bases, with 13 bases lying between them. This chain's CDR3 is CASSVLTTSGELFF. The CDR3 bases are TGTGCCAGCAGTGTACTGACCACCAGCGGGGAGCTGTTTTTT.

The rearrangement uses TRBV2 and TRBJ2-7; D ambiguous. V was trimmed by 2 bases and J by 0 bases, leaving 5 bases between them. This CDR3 has 13 amino acids. Germline V gene data show CDR1 as SNHLY and CDR2 as FYNNEI. CDR3 sequence reads: CASSEWSSYEQYV. The CDR3 bases are TGTGCCAGCAGTGAATGGAGCTCCTACGAGCAGTACGTC.

The gene calls are TRBV5-1 and TRBJ1-3; 10 nucleotides agree with TRBD1. Germline loops: CDR1 SGHRS, CDR2 YFSETQ. CDR3 length: 16 amino acids. V lost 4 bases, J lost 1 base, and 5 bases stayed unmatched. As DNA, the CDR3 is TGCGCCAGCAGCCTAAGACAGGGGGCATCTGGAAACACCATATATTTT. Its translation: CASSLRQGASGNTIYF.

This rearrangement joins TRBV9 to TRBJ2-3; tentatively, D is TRBD1 or TRBD2 (5 bases each). CDR3 size: 12 residues. Trimming shortened V by 9 bases and J by 1 base, and 9 bases separated the two germline ends. CDR1 is SGDLS, CDR2 YYNGEE, per germline. This CDR3 is CAKRGCTDTQYF. The CDR3 bases are TGTGCCAAACGGGGCTGCACAGATACGCAGTATTTT.

The chain combines TRBV4-3 with TRBJ1-4, with D tentatively TRBD1 (5 bases). CDR1 and CDR2 (germline): LGHNA, YSLEER. V lost 4 bases, J lost 8 bases, and 17 bases lay in between. The CDR3 has 15 residues. CDR3 in DNA: TGCGCCAGCAGCCGAGACTGGGACGCGAAGGAAAAACTGTTTTTT. Translating it yields CASSRDWDAKEKLFF.

In its sample, this clone was seen once. This chain connects TRBV25-1 to TRBJ1-1, with D perhaps matching TRBD1 (5 bases). Trimming took 7 bases from V and 5 from J, leaving 17 bases between them. Germline CDR1 and CDR2: MGHDK and SYGVNS. CDR3 length equals 14 residues. The DNA of the CDR3 is TGTGCCAGCAATCCTGCTGGGGGGGGTACTGAAGCTTTCTTT. Its protein product is CASNPAGGGTEAFF.

The chain links TRBV6-1 to TRBJ1-1; no firm D call. With 2 bases removed from V and 11 bases from J, the gap between germline ends came to 15 bases. Germline values: CDR1 MNHNS, CDR2 SASEGT. This CDR3 has 13 residues. The CDR3 DNA is TGTGCCAGCAGTGAACTTGCAGCGGTGGGGGCTTTCTTT. Its protein product is CASSELAAVGAFF.

For this clone: The same CDR3 is also encoded by other DNA sequences in this sample. CDR3 sequence: CAIKGDLNTEAFF. The CDR3 DNA reads as TGTGCCATAAAAGGGGACTTGAACACTGAAGCTTTCTTT. This chain uses TRBV2 with TRBJ1-1; D possibly corresponds to TRBD1 (5 bases). Germline CDR1 and CDR2: SNHLY and FYNNEI. V lost 10 bases, J lost 0 bases, and 12 bases lay in between. This CDR3 comprises 13 residues. Based on the CDR3 plus reference TRBV2 and TRBJ1-1, the full variable domain is EPEVTQTPSHQVTQMGQEVILRCVPISNHLYFYWYRQILGQKVEFLVSFYNNEISEKSEIFDDQFSVERPDGSNFTLKIRSTKLEDSAMYFCAIKGDLNTEAFFGQGTRLTVV.

The rearrangement joins TRBV24-1 to TRBJ2-3; TRBD2 might be the D (6 bases). The CDR3 is 16 amino acids. V dropped 9 bases and J dropped 0 bases, with 18 bases sitting between them. Germline assignment: CDR1 KGHDR and CDR2 SFDVKD. The CDR3 bases are TGTGCCACCGCCGATCCAGTCCGGGGGAGCACAGATACGCAGTATTTT. It is translated as CATADPVRGSTDTQYF.

V is TRBV7-9 and J is TRBJ2-7; D ambiguous. The V gene lost 3 bases and the J gene lost 2 bases, with 14 bases spanning the gap. Germline V gene data show CDR1 as SEHNR and CDR2 as FQNEAQ (reference sequence). This CDR3 contains 15 residues. CDR3 loop: CASSLGAADTYEQYV. For the CDR3, the DNA is TGTGCCAGCAGCTTGGGCGCGGCCGATACCTACGAGCAGTACGTC.

The J gene is TRBJ2-5, the V gene TRBV7-9; D might be TRBD1 or TRBD2, each matching 5 bases. Between the trimmed V and J ends, which lost 5 bases and 0 bases, there was a span of 13 bases. This CDR3 has 15 residues. Germline lookup yields CDR1 SEHNR and CDR2 FQNEAQ (reference sequence). Here the CDR3 DNA reads TGTGCCAGCAGCGAGGGGACGGCGTACCAAGAGACCCAGTACTTC. It translates to CASSEGTAYQETQYF.

This chain joins TRBV2 and TRBJ2-3; D uncertain. V was trimmed by 6 bases and J by 0 bases, leaving 10 bases between them. The length of the CDR3 is 14 residues. CDR1 is SNHLY and CDR2 is FYNNEI in the germline V gene. The CDR3 DNA reads TGTGCCAGCAGCCCTGACATTAGCACAGATACGCAGTATTTT. The encoded protein is CASSPDISTDTQYF.

The rearrangement joins TRBV9 to TRBJ2-1; D uncertain. Germline loops: CDR1 SGDLS, CDR2 YYNGEE. The CDR3 has 13 amino acids. Trimming pared 0 bases from V and 4 bases from J, leaving 5 bases between. CDR3 sequence reads: CASSVGQYNEQFF. Written as DNA, the CDR3 is TGTGCCAGCAGCGTAGGGCAGTACAATGAGCAGTTCTTC. Using reference TRBV9 and TRBJ2-1 for the parts outside the CDR3, the full variable domain is DSGVTQTPKHLITATGQRVTLRCSPRSGDLSVYWYQQSLDQGLQFLIQYYNGEERAKGNILERFSAQQFPDLHSELNLSSLELGDSALYFCASSVGQYNEQFFGPGTRLTVL.

This clone was found a few times. V usage is TRBV7-3 and J usage is TRBJ1-1; 8 bases fit TRBD1. J gave up 1 base and V 2 bases, and 3 bases lay outside the gene matches. In germline, CDR1 is SGHTA, CDR2 FQGTGA. The CDR3 extends over 15 amino acids. The CDR3 DNA sequence: TGTGCCAGCAGCTTAGGTGGACAGGGGAACACTGAAGCTTTCTTT. Translation gives CASSLGGQGNTEAFF.

The chain joins TRBV5-1 to TRBJ1-5; D perhaps matches TRBD1 (5 bases). Germline CDR1 reads SGHRS; CDR2 reads YFSETQ. Deletions cut 2 bases from V and 3 bases from J, with 9 bases between. The CDR3 has 14 amino acids. The CDR3 sequence is CASSFEGTNQPQHF. CDR3 nucleotides: TGCGCCAGCAGCTTCGAGGGGACCAATCAGCCCCAGCATTTT.

V is TRBV6-2 or TRBV6-3 and J is TRBJ1-5; tentatively, D is TRBD1 (5 bases). This CDR3 is built from 14 residues. Germline CDR1 and CDR2: MNHEY and SVGEGT. V was trimmed by 2 bases and J by 5 bases, leaving 10 bases between them. The CDR3 protein is CASSYHQGDQPQHF. The CDR3 DNA follows: TGTGCCAGCAGTTACCACCAAGGGGATCAGCCCCAGCATTTT.

This clone has more than one count but fewer than ten. The V and J genes are TRBV6-1 and TRBJ1-6; D gene ambiguous. CDR1 and CDR2 from the germline V gene are MNHNS and SASEGT. V was trimmed by 1 base and J by 7 bases, leaving 5 bases between them. This CDR3 has 13 residues. The CDR3 DNA reads as TGTGCCAGCAGTGAAGATGGGAATTCACCCCTCCACTTT. Residues: CASSEDGNSPLHF.

J is TRBJ1-2 and V is TRBV10-2; possibly TRBD1 for D (5 bases). Germline V gene lookup returns CDR1 WSHSY and CDR2 SAAADI. Trimming stripped 2 bases from V and 4 bases from J, with 11 bases between. The CDR3 has 14 residues. The chain's CDR3 is CASSEVGGFYGYTF. The CDR3 nucleotides read TGCGCCAGCAGTGAGGTCGGGGGGTTCTATGGCTACACCTTC.

V usage is TRBV20-1 and J usage is TRBJ1-4, with 7 positions matching TRBD1. Per germline, CDR1 DFQATT and CDR2 SNEGSKA (reference sequence). V trimming: 3 bases; J trimming: 3 bases; junction bases outside the gene matches: 10. CDR3 length equals 16 residues. CDR3 in amino acids: CSASRSGGLANEKLFF. The DNA for the CDR3 is TGCAGTGCTAGTCGGTCAGGGGGGCTAGCTAATGAAAAACTGTTTTTT.

The genes are TRBV21-1 and TRBJ1-3. TRBV21-1 is reported as a pseudogene. This CDR3 spans 16 amino acids. In DNA form, the CDR3 reads TGTGCCAGCAGCAAGTCACAGGAGGCCTCTGGAAACACCATATATTTT. Protein product: CASSKSQEASGNTIYF.

The rearrangement links TRBV19 to TRBJ2-5, with D perhaps matching TRBD2 (6 bases). The V gene's germline CDR1 is LNHDA and CDR2 SQIVND (reference sequence). V was trimmed by 4 bases and J by 5 bases, leaving 17 bases between them. This CDR3 has 15 amino acids. CDR3 DNA: TGTGCCAGTAGTAGACGGAGGGCGGTTGATGAGACCCAGTACTTC. This sequence encodes CASSRRRAVDETQYF. The whole variable domain, filled in from reference TRBV19 and TRBJ2-5, reads DGGITQSPKYLFRKEGQNVTLSCEQNLNHDAMYWYRQDPGQGLRLIYYSQIVNDFQKGDIAEGYSVSREKKESFPLTVTSAQKNPTAFYLCASSRRRAVDETQYFGPGTRLLVL.